These 8 T cell receptor beta chains were all obtained from the same sample, sequenced in a study of cytomegalovirus exposure and HLA in healthy donors. 13 Jbeta primers and 60 Vbeta primers were used for the PCR. The repertoire was sequenced with immunoSEQ multiplex PCR; TCRdb's copy has only in-frame clones and lacks some. Here the sample spans over 100,000 clones, under 90% being singletons. Source material: PBMCs. The source is a woman aged 25 to 39 in good health and CMV-seronegative.

This sequence joins TRBV11-3 and TRBJ2-3; possibly TRBD2 for D (5 bases). Germline lookup yields CDR1 SGHNT and CDR2 YENEEA. The CDR3 covers 15 residues. V shed 3 bases and J shed 4 bases, with 14 bases lying between them. In DNA, the CDR3 is TGTGCCAGCAGCTTTAGCGTCAACGGGGCAGATACGCAGTATTTT. Amino acids: CASSFSVNGADTQYF. The whole variable domain, remainder taken from reference TRBV11-3 and TRBJ2-3, is EAGVVQSPRYKIIEKKQPVAFWCNPISGHNTLYWYLQNLGQGPELLIRYENEEAVDDSQLPKDRFSAERLKGVDSTLKIQPAELGDSAVYLCASSFSVNGADTQYFGPGTRLTVL.

The V gene is TRBV7-6, the J gene TRBJ2-3; 7 bases map to TRBD2. The germline CDR1 and CDR2 sequences are SGHVS and FNYEAQ. V was clipped by 1 base and J by 2 bases; unmatched bases: 3. CDR3 length: 15 residues. This CDR3 reads CASSLGAGLTDTQYF. CDR3 in DNA: TGTGCCAGCAGCTTAGGAGCGGGACTCACAGATACGCAGTATTTT.

The chain uses TRBV5-1 and TRBJ1-4; 8 bases line up with TRBD1. The CDR3 runs 14 residues. Germline CDR1 reads SGHRS; CDR2 reads YFSETQ. The trim removed 2 bases at V and 7 bases at J, leaving 4 bases unmatched. CDR3 bases: TGCGCCAGCAGCTTTGGGACAGGCTCTGAAAAACTGTTTTTT. Protein product: CASSFGTGSEKLFF.

This chain joins TRBV4-1 and TRBJ2-1; D might be TRBD2 (5 bases). This CDR3 comprises 15 residues. Germline values: CDR1 MGHRA, CDR2 YSYEKL. Trimming removed 0 bases at V and 8 bases at J, with 14 bases between. CDR3 amino acids: CASSQEALAGHEQFF. CDR3 nucleotide sequence: TGCGCCAGCAGCCAAGAGGCGCTAGCCGGGCATGAGCAGTTCTTC.

The rearrangement uses TRBV6-1 and TRBJ1-5; tentative D call: TRBD1 (6 bases). Deletions cut 3 bases from V and 0 bases from J, with 12 bases between. The CDR3 contains 16 residues. Germline V CDR1 and CDR2: MNHNS, SASEGT. The CDR3, as DNA: TGTGCCAGCAGTGATGGACAGAGGCATAGCAATCAGCCCCAGCATTTT. Translated: CASSDGQRHSNQPQHF.

The CDR3 DNA is TGTGCCAGCAGCTTAGGTGCCAGGTTCACTGAAGCTTTCTTT. Translating it yields CASSLGARFTEAFF. The rearrangement uses TRBV11-1 and TRBJ1-1, with no clear D. V gave up 1 base and J gave up 4 bases, with 10 bases separating them. The CDR3 contains 14 residues. Germline CDR1 reads SGHAT; CDR2 reads FQDESV (reference sequence).

V gene TRBV28 combines with J gene TRBJ1-6; 8 bases map to TRBD1. The CDR3 has 18 residues. The V segment lost 5 bases and the J segment 0 bases; nucleotides outside the gene matches: 9. Germline V gene sequence: CDR1 MDHEN, CDR2 SYDVKM. The CDR3, as DNA: TGTGCCAGCAGTCGCAGGGGGCGCCCTGACTCCTATAATTCACCCCTCCACTTT. Residues: CASSRRGRPDSYNSPLHF.

This clone came up a few times. J is TRBJ1-1 and V is TRBV5-1; 7 positions match TRBD1. V lost 4 bases and J lost 5; bases outside the gene matches: 8. CDR1 and CDR2 (germline): SGHRS, YFSETQ. The CDR3 runs to 14 residues. CDR3 sequence (DNA): TGCGCCAGCAGCGAACAGGGGCGTTTGACTGAAGCTTTCTTT. It yields the protein CASSEQGRLTEAFF.